The rows below give T cell receptor beta chains drawn from one sample of a study of CD8+CD57+ T cells in acquired aplastic anemia. TCRdb re-called the reads with MiXCR, one entry per CDR3 protein. The repertoire consists of a few hundred thousand distinct CDR3 sequences, with roughly 45% occurring once and the leading ten covering less than 20%. The sequenced sample was sorted CD4+, CD8+, or CD8+CD57+ T cells (not recorded which) from PBMCs. All receptors come from a human donor with aplastic anemia. CDR3s include the opening cysteine and the closing phenylalanine or tryptophan. The order of the fields is clone size, V gene, J gene, D gene, CDR3 DNA, CDR3 protein. D genes are given only for firm matches. The size field is filled for only some rows; it gives once, few, many or a size class.

.	TRBV12-3/TRBV12-4	TRBJ1-5	.	TGTGCCAGCAGTTTAGGCGGGGGGGCCCAGCATTTT	CASSLGGGAQHF
many	TRBV6-4	TRBJ2-3	.	TGTGCCAGCAGTGACTCAGATACGCAGTATTTT	CASSDSDTQYF
.	TRBV20-1	TRBJ1-6	TRBD1	TGCAGTGCTAGAGGAGGGACAGGGAATTCACCCCTCCACTTT	CSARGGTGNSPLHF
.	TRBV20-1	TRBJ2-1	.	TGCAGTGCTAGGAGACCGGGACAAACTTACAATGAGCAGTTCTTC	CSARRPGQTYNEQFF
.	TRBV25-1	TRBJ2-7	.	TGTGCCAGCAGTGAAGTCCACGAGCAGTACTTC	CASSEVHEQYF
many	TRBV7-2	TRBJ1-1	.	TGTGCCAGCAGCTCCAATTCCGGGCCGCGGGGGAATGAAGCTTTCTTT	CASSSNSGPRGNEAFF
.	TRBV7-3	TRBJ2-1	TRBD2	TGTGCCAGCAGCTGCCGTGGTAACAAAAGCGGGGGGCCAAGCTCCTACAATGAGCAGTTCTTC	CASSCRGNKSGGPSSYNEQFF
many	TRBV5-1	TRBJ2-3	.	TGCGCCAGCAGCTTTTCAAGGACAGGCACAGATACGCAGTATTTT	CASSFSRTGTDTQYF
.	TRBV12-3/TRBV12-4	TRBJ1-5	.	TGTGCCACCGGTTTGGGGCCCCAGCATTTT	CATGLGPQHF
.	TRBV5-8	TRBJ2-5	.	TGTGCCAGCAGCTTGGGACCTGGGGAAGAGACCCAGTACTTC	CASSLGPGEETQYF
once	TRBV18	TRBJ1-5	TRBD1	TGTGCCAGCCCAGAGAGGACAGGGGGCCGAGGACAGCCCCAGCATTTT	CASPERTGGRGQPQHF
once	TRBV5-1	TRBJ1-1	TRBD1	TGCGCCAGCAGCCCTGGACAGGAGCCTTTCTTT	CASSPGQEPFF
many	TRBV10-2	TRBJ1-5	TRBD1	TGCGCCAGCAGTGGCTACCAGGGGGCGCCCAATCAGCCCCAGCATTTT	CASSGYQGAPNQPQHF
.	TRBV15	TRBJ1-6	.	TGTGCCACCGGACGGACGGCCCATAATTCACCCCTCCACTTT	CATGRTAHNSPLHF
.	TRBV6-2/TRBV6-3	TRBJ1-4	.	TGTGCCAGCTCAATGGGACAATTCGCGACTAATGGAAAACTGTTTTTT	CASSMGQFATNGKLFF
.	TRBV7-3	TRBJ2-5	.	TGTGCCAGCAGCTTAGCGGGGACCCAAGAGACCCAGTACTTC	CASSLAGTQETQYF
many	TRBV20-1	TRBJ2-1	TRBD2	TGCAGTGCTAGTACCCTAGCGGGGGGCCCCTCCTACAATGAGCAGTTCTTC	CSASTLAGGPSYNEQFF
.	TRBV4-1	TRBJ2-4	TRBD1	TGCGCCAGCAGCCAAGGAGGGACAGGGGGCGAGGAGTACATTCAGTACTTC	CASSQGGTGGEEYIQYF
many	TRBV4-2	TRBJ2-7	.	TGTGCCAGCAGCCAAGGTGAGAGTAACTCCTACGAGCAGTACTTC	CASSQGESNSYEQYF